The 11 T cell receptor beta chains below come from one sample, sequenced in a study of cytomegalovirus exposure and HLA in healthy donors. The PCR employed 60 Vbeta primers together with 13 Jbeta primers. The protocol was immunoSEQ multiplex PCR, while the TCRdb copy is restricted to in-frame clones and leaves out a portion. The sample's table shows 95,000 to 150,000 clones. The sequencing input was PBMCs. These receptors came from a man between 25 and 39 years old in good health and CMV-seronegative.

This chain connects TRBV25-1 to TRBJ2-7, with 9 bases that match TRBD1. The junction had 2 bases not matched to a gene; V was cut back by 3 bases and J by 2 bases. CDR3 length: 14 residues. Germline V CDR1 and CDR2: MGHDK, SYGVNS. CDR3 sequence: CASSDRQGAYEQYF. The CDR3 coding sequence is TGTGCCAGCAGTGACAGACAGGGGGCCTACGAGCAGTACTTC.

V usage is TRBV6-4 and J usage is TRBJ2-1; possible D gene TRBD2, 6 bases. Trimming pared 2 bases from V and 5 bases from J, leaving 10 bases between. CDR3 length equals 14 residues. Germline lookup yields CDR1 MRHNA and CDR2 SNTAGT. CDR3 in DNA: TGTGCCAGCAGTGACGGGGGGACTCACAATGAGCAGTTCTTC. It codes for CASSDGGTHNEQFF.

V is TRBV25-1 and J is TRBJ2-7; 9 nucleotides agree with TRBD1. This CDR3 region has 17 residues. The V gene's germline CDR1 is MGHDK and CDR2 SYGVNS. Losses at the gene ends were 5 bases for V and 4 bases for J; bases not matched to a gene: 15. The CDR3 DNA reads as TGTGCCAGCAGTTCTTCCCTCGCGGGGACAGGGAAATACGAGCAGTACTTC. Translation: CASSSSLAGTGKYEQYF.

The rearrangement uses TRBV7-6 and TRBJ2-1; 8 bases match TRBD2. CDR1 SGHVS and CDR2 FNYEAQ come from the germline V gene. This CDR3 comprises 18 residues. Trimming removed 0 bases from V and 3 bases from J; junction bases left unmatched: 10. In DNA, the CDR3 is TGTGCCAGCAGCTTAGCGCGGTCCGGGACTAGAATCTACAATGAGCAGTTCTTC. Its translation: CASSLARSGTRIYNEQFF.

This sequence joins TRBV11-2 and TRBJ1-2; TRBD1 aligns across 8 bases. The CDR3 runs 13 residues. Germline trimming cut 5 bases from V and 6 bases from J; bases unmatched to any gene: 5. The germline gives CDR1 SGHAT, CDR2 FQNNGV. Here the CDR3 reads CASSGQGRDGYTF. Here the CDR3 DNA reads TGTGCCAGCAGCGGACAGGGTAGGGATGGCTACACCTTC.

J is TRBJ1-1 and V is TRBV29-1; 8 bases line up with TRBD1. The germline V gene has CDR1 SQVTM and CDR2 ANQGSEA. J lost 3 bases, V lost 0 bases, and 12 bases had no gene match. The CDR3 runs 17 residues. CDR3 nucleotide sequence: TGCAGCGTTGAAGACAACCGGGACAGGTCGGGGGACACTGAAGCTTTCTTT. This encodes CSVEDNRDRSGDTEAFF.

The chain joins TRBV5-5 to TRBJ1-4; D gene ambiguous. The germline V gene has CDR1 SGHKS and CDR2 YYEKEE (reference sequence). V was pared by 1 base and J by 7 bases, with 20 bases between. CDR3 length equals 17 residues. The CDR3 DNA is TGTGCCAGCAGCTTGACCGACGTCGCAGGATACGGTGAAAAACTGTTTTTT. It is translated as CASSLTDVAGYGEKLFF.

The V gene is TRBV6-4, the J gene TRBJ2-7; 15 bases agree with TRBD2. Trimming removed 7 bases from V and 0 bases from J; junction bases left unmatched: 10. CDR3 length: 18 residues. Per germline, CDR1 MRHNA and CDR2 SNTAGT. The CDR3 DNA reads TGTGCCAGCAACATTTCCGGGACTAGCGGGAGGAGCTCCTACGAGCAGTACTTC. It codes for CASNISGTSGRSSYEQYF.

The J gene is TRBJ2-3, the V gene TRBV7-9; D might be TRBD2 (7 bases). Germline CDR1 reads SEHNR; CDR2 reads FQNEAQ (reference sequence). This CDR3 region has 16 residues. Trimming cost V 3 bases and J 2 bases, with 15 bases left between them. CDR3 coding DNA: TGTGCCAGCAGCTTGTGGAGGGGGGGGAACACAGATACGCAGTATTTT. This encodes CASSLWRGGNTDTQYF.

This chain links TRBV19 with TRBJ1-1; TRBD1 might be the D (6 bases). Trimming stripped 3 bases from V and 4 bases from J, with 12 bases between. Germline CDR1 and CDR2: LNHDA and SQIVND (reference sequence). The CDR3 has 14 amino acids. In nucleotides, the CDR3 is TGTGCCAGTAGTATTCAGGGGCTGGGCACTGAAGCTTTCTTT. Translating it yields CASSIQGLGTEAFF.

The V and J genes are TRBV2 and TRBJ2-7; 15 nucleotides align to TRBD2. CDR3 size: 17 residues. CDR1 is SNHLY and CDR2 is FYNNEI in the germline V gene. V gave up 5 bases and J gave up 7 bases; unmatched junction bases: 12. CDR3: CASSRDPGLAGGQEQYF. The DNA of the CDR3 is TGTGCCAGCAGTCGAGACCCGGGACTAGCGGGAGGACAAGAGCAGTACTTC. Full variable domain (outside the CDR3, taken from reference TRBV2 and TRBJ2-7): EPEVTQTPSHQVTQMGQEVILRCVPISNHLYFYWYRQILGQKVEFLVSFYNNEISEKSEIFDDQFSVERPDGSNFTLKIRSTKLEDSAMYFCASSRDPGLAGGQEQYFGPGTRLTVT.